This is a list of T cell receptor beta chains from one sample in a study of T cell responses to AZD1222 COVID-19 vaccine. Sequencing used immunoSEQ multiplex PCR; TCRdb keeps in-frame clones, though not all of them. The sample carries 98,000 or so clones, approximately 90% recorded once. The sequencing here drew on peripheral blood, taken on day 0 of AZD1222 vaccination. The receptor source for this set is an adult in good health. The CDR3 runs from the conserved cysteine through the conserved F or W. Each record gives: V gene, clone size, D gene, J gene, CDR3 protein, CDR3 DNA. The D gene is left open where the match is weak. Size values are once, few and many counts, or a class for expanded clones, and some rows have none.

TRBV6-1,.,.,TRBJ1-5,CASSDYLQVNQPQHF,TGTGCCAGCAGTGATTATCTTCAGGTCAATCAGCCCCAGCATTTT
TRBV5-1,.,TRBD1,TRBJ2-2,CASSLLQGRTGELFF,TGCGCCAGCAGCTTGTTACAGGGGCGCACCGGGGAGCTGTTTTTT
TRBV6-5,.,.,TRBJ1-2,CASSNRGGYGYTF,TGTGCCAGCAGTAACCGGGGAGGCTATGGCTACACCTTC
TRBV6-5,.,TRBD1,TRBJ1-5,CASSYSPGGQPQHF,TGTGCCAGCAGTTACTCGCCAGGGGGGCAGCCCCAGCATTTT
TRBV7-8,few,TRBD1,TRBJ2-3,CASSLYRDRGPYTDTQYF,TGTGCCAGCAGCTTATATCGGGACAGGGGGCCGTACACAGATACGCAGTATTTT
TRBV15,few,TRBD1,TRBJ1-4,CATSKQGGHEKLFF,TGTGCCACCAGCAAACAGGGGGGGCATGAAAAACTGTTTTTT
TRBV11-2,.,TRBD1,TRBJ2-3,CASSLGGQSTSTDTQYF,TGTGCCAGCAGCTTAGGGGGACAGTCTACTAGCACAGATACGCAGTATTTT
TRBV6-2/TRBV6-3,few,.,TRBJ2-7,CASSSVFAGVEQYF,TGTGCCAGCAGTTCAGTATTCGCAGGGGTCGAGCAGTACTTC
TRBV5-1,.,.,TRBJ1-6,CASSLGWGYGNSPLHF,TGCGCCAGCAGCTTGGGCTGGGGGTACGGAAATTCACCCCTCCACTTT
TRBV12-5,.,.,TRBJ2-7,CASGTRSSYEQYF,TGTGCTAGTGGTACGCGAAGCTCCTACGAGCAGTACTTC
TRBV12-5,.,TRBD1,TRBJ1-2,CASGLDGGQGGDGYTF,TGTGCTAGTGGTTTGGACGGCGGACAGGGTGGGGATGGCTACACCTTC
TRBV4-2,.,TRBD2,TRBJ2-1,CASSLRAGSQNNEQFF,TGTGCCAGCAGCCTGAGAGCGGGGTCCCAGAACAATGAGCAGTTCTTC
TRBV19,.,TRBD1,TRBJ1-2,CASSIRDRGSGGYGYTF,TGTGCCAGTAGTATCCGGGACAGGGGATCGGGGGGCTATGGCTACACCTTC
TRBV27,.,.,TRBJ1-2,CASSSGTHYTF,TGTGCCAGCAGTTCCGGGACACACTACACCTTC
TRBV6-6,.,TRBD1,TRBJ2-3,CASSWPGGGTDTQYF,TGTGCCAGCAGTTGGCCAGGGGGCGGCACAGATACGCAGTATTTT
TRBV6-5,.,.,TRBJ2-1,CASEGGNEQFF,TGTGCCAGCGAGGGGGGAAATGAGCAGTTCTTC
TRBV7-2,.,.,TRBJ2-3,CASSLIFSGGAIPDTQYF,TGTGCCAGCAGCTTAATCTTTAGTGGGGGGGCCATCCCAGATACGCAGTATTTT
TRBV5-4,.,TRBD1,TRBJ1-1,CASSLAAGGAIEAFF,TGTGCCAGCAGCTTGGCAGCAGGGGGTGCGATCGAAGCTTTCTTT
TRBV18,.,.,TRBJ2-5,CASSPSGDIETQYF,TGTGCCAGCTCACCGTCTGGGGATATAGAGACCCAGTACTTC
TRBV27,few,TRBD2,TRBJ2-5,CASSLMAGGKETQYF,TGTGCCAGCAGTTTAATGGCGGGGGGGAAAGAGACCCAGTACTTC
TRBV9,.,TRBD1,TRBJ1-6,CASSDGTVSYNSPLHF,TGTGCCAGCAGCGACGGGACAGTCTCCTATAATTCACCCCTCCACTTT
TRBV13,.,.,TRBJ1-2,CASSSRLRGEATYGYTF,TGTGCCAGCAGCTCCAGGTTGAGGGGGGAGGCTACTTATGGCTACACCTTC
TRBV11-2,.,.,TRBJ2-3,CASSQGNTQYF,TGTGCCAGCTCTCAGGGGAATACGCAGTATTTT
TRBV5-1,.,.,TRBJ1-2,CASSLEGRGHSFSGYTF,TGCGCCAGCAGCTTAGAGGGTAGGGGACATTCCTTTTCTGGCTACACCTTC
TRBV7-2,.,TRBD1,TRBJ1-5,CASSVDTGGGQPQHF,TGTGCCAGCAGCGTAGACACAGGGGGGGGGCAGCCCCAGCATTTT
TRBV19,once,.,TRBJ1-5,CASSTERGNQPQHF,TGTGCCAGTAGTACCGAGAGGGGCAATCAGCCCCAGCATTTT
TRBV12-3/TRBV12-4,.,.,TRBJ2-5,CASSLGTETQYF,TGTGCCAGCAGTTTAGGGACAGAGACCCAGTACTTC
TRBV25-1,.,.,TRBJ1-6,CASSVEERGSPLHF,TGTGCCAGCAGTGTAGAGGAGCGAGGATCACCCCTCCACTTT
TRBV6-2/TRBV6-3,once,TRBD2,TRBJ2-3,CASSYPSVAGGLTDTQYF,TGTGCCAGCAGTTACCCCTCAGTGGCGGGGGGCCTCACAGATACGCAGTATTTT
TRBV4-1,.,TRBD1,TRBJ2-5,CASSPRQGAFQETQYF,TGCGCCAGCAGCCCACGGCAGGGGGCCTTTCAAGAGACCCAGTACTTC
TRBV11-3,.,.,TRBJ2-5,CARNPRRGQETQYF,TGTGCCAGGAATCCGAGGCGGGGCCAAGAGACCCAGTACTTC
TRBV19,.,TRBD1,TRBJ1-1,CASSPRTGETEAFF,TGTGCCAGTAGTCCGAGGACAGGGGAGACTGAAGCTTTCTTT
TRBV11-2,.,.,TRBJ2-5,CASSTRTEQETQYF,TGTGCCAGCAGCACGAGGACAGAACAAGAGACCCAGTACTTC
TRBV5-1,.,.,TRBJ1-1,CASSSQSNTEAFF,TGCGCCAGCAGCTCGCAATCGAACACTGAAGCTTTCTTT
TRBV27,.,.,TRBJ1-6,CASSFEAPTYNSPLHF,TGTGCCAGCAGTTTCGAGGCACCTACTTATAATTCACCCCTCCACTTT
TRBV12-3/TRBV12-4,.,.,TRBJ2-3,CASSLAITDTQYF,TGTGCCAGCAGTTTAGCTATCACAGATACGCAGTATTTT
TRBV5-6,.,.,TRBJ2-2,CASSLGVLNAVGELFF,TGTGCCAGCAGCTTGGGGGTTCTTAACGCGGTCGGGGAGCTGTTTTTT
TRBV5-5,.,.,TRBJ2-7,CASSFSGANEQYF,TGTGCCAGCAGCTTTTCTGGGGCGAACGAGCAGTACTTC
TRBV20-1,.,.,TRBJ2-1,CSARRQLELF,TGCAGTGCTAGGCGACAGCTTGAGCTCTTC
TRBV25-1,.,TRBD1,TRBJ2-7,CASSDLDRDHEQYF,TGTGCCAGCAGTGATTTGGACAGGGACCACGAGCAGTACTTC
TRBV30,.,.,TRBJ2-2,CAFREWNTGELFF,TGTGCCTTCCGGGAATGGAACACCGGGGAGCTGTTTTTT
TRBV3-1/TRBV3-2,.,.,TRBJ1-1,CASSQDNGAGANTEAFF,TGTGCCAGCAGCCAAGATAACGGGGCAGGAGCTAACACTGAAGCTTTCTTT
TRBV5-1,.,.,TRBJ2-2,CASSFNGPSNTGELFF,TGCGCCAGCAGCTTTAATGGGCCCTCGAACACCGGGGAGCTGTTTTTT
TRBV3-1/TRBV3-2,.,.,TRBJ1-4,CASSQAGGEGEKLFF,TGTGCCAGCAGCCAAGCTGGGGGGGAAGGAGAAAAACTGTTTTTT
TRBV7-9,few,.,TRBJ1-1,CASSRLGNTEAFF,TGTGCCAGCAGCAGGTTAGGGAACACTGAAGCTTTCTTT
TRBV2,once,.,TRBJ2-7,CASSEALDRPYEQYF,TGTGCCAGCAGTGAAGCTTTGGACAGACCCTACGAGCAGTACTTC
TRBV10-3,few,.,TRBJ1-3,CAIKGYGNTIYF,TGTGCCATCAAGGGGTACGGGAACACCATATATTTT
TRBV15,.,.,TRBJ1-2,CATSRDWGANYGYTF,TGTGCCACCAGCAGAGATTGGGGAGCCAACTATGGCTACACCTTC
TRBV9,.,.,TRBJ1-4,CASRGDGEKLFF,TGTGCCAGCCGCGGGGACGGTGAAAAACTGTTTTTT
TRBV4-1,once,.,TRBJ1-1,CASSHVHAPEAFF,TGCGCCAGCAGCCACGTTCATGCCCCTGAAGCTTTCTTT
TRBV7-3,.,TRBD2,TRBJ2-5,CASSPSSGGSKETQYF,TGTGCCAGCAGCCCGTCTAGCGGGGGGTCTAAAGAGACCCAGTACTTC
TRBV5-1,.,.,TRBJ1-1,CASSLQTSNTEAFF,TGCGCCAGCAGCTTACAGACGTCCAACACTGAAGCTTTCTTT
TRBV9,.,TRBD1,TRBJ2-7,CASSEGTGRNEQYF,TGTGCCAGCAGCGAGGGGACAGGGAGGAACGAGCAGTACTTC